This passage covers 32 T cell receptor beta chains from one sample sequenced in a study of early stage breast cancer tumors. Profiled with immunoSEQ multiplex PCR; TCRdb holds only in-frame clones, not every one. The profile shows fewer than 30,000 clones, approximately 54% of them singletons. Sequenced: breast tumor tissue. All receptors derive from a person in their fifties with breast cancer.

The chain couples TRBV11-2 to TRBJ1-1, with a weak D call TRBD1 (6 bases). Germline CDR1 is SGHAT and CDR2 is FQNNGV. V gave up 6 bases and J gave up 7 bases, with 21 bases separating them. The CDR3 runs 15 residues. CDR3 amino acids: CASSPIPGTLFEAFF. Here the CDR3 DNA reads TGTGCCAGCAGTCCTATTCCCGGGACACTGTTTGAAGCTTTCTTT.

J is TRBJ2-7 and V is TRBV7-2; perhaps TRBD2 as D (5 bases). V was shortened by 4 bases and J by 3 bases, with 13 bases between the two germline ends. The CDR3 runs 14 residues. Germline V gene data show CDR1 as SGHTA and CDR2 as FQGNSA. CDR3: CASSSSYGVYEQYF. The DNA of the CDR3 is TGTGCCAGCAGCTCTAGCTACGGTGTCTACGAGCAGTACTTC. Using reference TRBV7-2 and TRBJ2-7 for the parts outside the CDR3, the full variable domain is GAGVSQSPSNKVTEKGKDVELRCDPISGHTALYWYRQSLGQGLEFLIYFQGNSAPDKSGLPSDRFSAERTGGSVSTLTIQRTQQEDSAVYLCASSSSYGVYEQYFGPGTRLTVT.

The chain uses TRBV5-1 and TRBJ2-5, with a weak D call TRBD2 (5 bases). Germline V gene lookup returns CDR1 SGHRS and CDR2 YFSETQ. This CDR3 region has 14 residues. V was trimmed by 0 bases and J by 1 base, leaving 7 bases between them. This chain's CDR3 is CASSLVGLQETQYF. The CDR3 DNA reads as TGCGCCAGCAGCTTGGTCGGACTCCAAGAGACCCAGTACTTC.

The J gene is TRBJ1-1, the V gene TRBV25-1; 9 bases match TRBD1. The CDR3 has 15 residues. V lost 1 base to trimming and J lost 6 bases; unmatched junction nucleotides: 6. Germline assignment: CDR1 MGHDK and CDR2 SYGVNS. DNA of the CDR3: TGTGCCAGCAGTGAATTTGGGAGACAGGGGGCTGAAGCTTTCTTT. This codes for CASSEFGRQGAEAFF.

The chain uses TRBV19 and TRBJ2-4, with D possibly matching TRBD1 (5 bases). Trimming stripped 7 bases from V and 1 base from J, with 14 bases between. The germline V gene encodes CDR1 LNHDA and CDR2 SQIVND (reference sequence). The CDR3 extends over 15 amino acids. The CDR3 loop reads CASNEGQGAKNIQYF. The CDR3 DNA reads TGTGCCAGTAACGAAGGGCAGGGCGCCAAAAACATTCAGTACTTC. Full variable domain (outside the CDR3, taken from reference TRBV19 and TRBJ2-4): DGGITQSPKYLFRKEGQNVTLSCEQNLNHDAMYWYRQDPGQGLRLIYYSQIVNDFQKGDIAEGYSVSREKKESFPLTVTSAQKNPTAFYLCASNEGQGAKNIQYFGAGTRLSVL.

With respect to this clone: The germline gene is not matched at one end of the junction; a read error may be the cause. This chain links TRBV30 with TRBJ2-1, with TRBD2 matching 9 bases. CDR3 size: 14 residues. The V gene's germline CDR1 is GTSNPN and CDR2 SVGIG (reference sequence). CDR3 nucleotides: TGTACCTGGAGTGTTAGGCGGGAGGGTACTGAGCAGTTCTTC. Its protein product is CTWSVRREGTEQFF.

This clone was seen more than once but under ten times. The chain couples TRBV4-2 to TRBJ1-3, with TRBD1 matching over 7 bases. CDR3 length: 15 amino acids. V shed 6 bases, J shed 0 bases, and the junction held 5 bases outside the gene matches. Germline-derived CDR1 and CDR2 are LGHNA and YNFKEQ. The CDR3 DNA reads TGTGCCAGCAGTCGGGACAGAAGCTCTGGAAACACCATATATTTT. This encodes CASSRDRSSGNTIYF.

This clone was picked up one time. One end of the junction fails to match germline, which may point to a read error. This rearrangement joins TRBV7-7 to TRBJ2-5; TRBD2 aligns across 7 bases. The CDR3 length is 15 residues. CDR1 and CDR2 (germline): SSHAT, FNYEAQ (reference sequence). The CDR3 reads CASSFSGTTQETQYF. The CDR3 bases are TGTGCTAGCAGCTTTTCCGGGACTACACAAGAGACCCAGTACTTC.

This clone showed up just a few times. The chain is built from TRBV19 and TRBJ2-3; 7 nucleotides match TRBD2. Germline V CDR1 and CDR2: LNHDA, SQIVND (reference sequence). V shed 4 bases, J shed 10 bases, and the junction held 8 bases outside the gene matches. The CDR3 length is 13 residues. CDR3 coding DNA: TGTGCCAGTAGTAAGGCGGGAGTTTTGGCGCAGTATTTT. The encoded protein is CASSKAGVLAQYF.

This clone was seen a handful of times. The rearrangement uses TRBV19 and TRBJ1-2, with a weak D call TRBD1 (5 bases). Germline V gene sequence: CDR1 LNHDA, CDR2 SQIVND (reference sequence). V was clipped by 4 bases and J by 8 bases, with 17 bases between them. The CDR3 runs to 14 residues. CDR3 sequence (DNA): TGTGCCAGTAGTAAAGGGGACGAGTGGCAGGGCTACACCTTC. Residues: CASSKGDEWQGYTF.

The genes are TRBV19 and TRBJ1-1; tentative D call: TRBD1 (6 bases). Between the trimmed V and J ends, which lost 4 bases and 7 bases, there was a span of 13 bases. The CDR3 is 13 amino acids. Germline CDR1 LNHDA, CDR2 SQIVND (reference sequence). CDR3 sequence (DNA): TGTGCCAGTAGTAGGGACACTTGGGGTGAAGCTTTCTTT. It codes for CASSRDTWGEAFF.

The chain links TRBV2 to TRBJ1-1, with TRBD1 matching over 7 bases. V shed 6 bases, J shed 4 bases, and the junction held 2 bases outside the gene matches. Germline V lookup: CDR1 SNHLY, CDR2 FYNNEI. There are 12 residues in the CDR3. CDR3 protein: CASSPGGTEAFF. The CDR3 DNA sequence: TGTGCCAGCAGCCCAGGGGGCACTGAAGCTTTCTTT.

Only a few counts were recorded for this clone. This chain links TRBV2 with TRBJ1-5; unclear D gene. The CDR3 is 15 amino acids. Germline V gene sequence: CDR1 SNHLY, CDR2 FYNNEI. Trimming removed 8 bases from V and 10 bases from J, with 24 bases in between. The CDR3 DNA sequence: TGTGCCAGCGCTCGAGGGCAGGCGTACCGCGGACCCCAGCATTTT. This sequence encodes CASARGQAYRGPQHF.

V usage is TRBV21-1 and J usage is TRBJ2-2; whether TRBD2, the table's D call, matches the DNA was not checked. TRBV21-1 is tagged as a pseudogene. The CDR3 sequence is 19 residues long. In DNA form, the CDR3 reads TGTGCCAGCAGCAAAGAACTAGCGGGAGGGAAAGAGAACACCGGGGAGCTGTTTTTT. Protein sequence: CASSKELAGGKENTGELFF.

A note on this clone: The germline gene is not matched at one end of the junction; a read error may be the cause. V is TRBV7-7 and J is TRBJ2-3; 7 positions match TRBD2. CDR1 is SSHAT, CDR2 FNYEAQ, per germline (reference sequence). The CDR3 covers 13 residues. This chain's CDR3 is CASSLGLADTQYF. The CDR3 bases are TGTGCTAGCAGCTTAGGACTAGCAGATACGCAGTATTTT. Combining the CDR3 with reference TRBV7-7 and TRBJ2-3 gives the whole variable domain GAGVSQSPRYKVTKRGQDVTLRCDPISSHATLYWYQQALGQGPEFLTYFNYEAQPDKSGLPSDRFSAERPEGSISTLTIQRTEQRDSAMYRCASSLGLADTQYFGPGTRLTVL.

The rearrangement uses TRBV20-1 and TRBJ1-1, with D uncertain. CDR3 length equals 11 residues. V was pared by 6 bases and J by 6 bases, with 11 bases between. CDR1 is DFQATT, CDR2 SNEGSKA, per germline (reference sequence). CDR3: CSAPDPPEAFF. The CDR3 DNA reads TGCAGTGCCCCGGACCCCCCTGAAGCTTTCTTT.

This clone was counted between two and nine times. The chain combines TRBV30 with TRBJ1-1, with a tentative D call TRBD1 (6 bases). The germline V and J ends were trimmed by 3 bases and 4 bases, with 15 bases remaining between them. This CDR3 comprises 14 residues. The V gene's germline CDR1 is GTSNPN and CDR2 SVGIG (reference sequence). CDR3 sequence (DNA): TGTGCCTGGAGAGACGCAACAGGGAGCACTGAAGCTTTCTTT. Protein: CAWRDATGSTEAFF.

The J gene is TRBJ1-1, the V gene TRBV6-5; no clear D. V shed 0 bases and J shed 0 bases, with 11 bases lying between them. The germline gives CDR1 MNHEY, CDR2 SVGAGI. The CDR3 is 16 amino acids. The CDR3, as DNA: TGTGCCAGCAGTTACTCGAAATCGGCAATGAACACTGAAGCTTTCTTT. Amino acids: CASSYSKSAMNTEAFF.

This clone was found a few times. This chain uses TRBV7-9 with TRBJ2-7, with D perhaps assigned TRBD1 or TRBD2 (5 bases each). V gave up 7 bases and J gave up 2 bases, with 21 bases separating them. This CDR3 contains 16 residues. Germline V CDR1 and CDR2: SEHNR, FQNEAQ (reference sequence). The CDR3 DNA sequence: TGTGCCAGCACCTCAGTGGGGGTTATCCCCCCCTACGAGCAGTACTTC. Translated: CASTSVGVIPPYEQYF.

This clone was counted only a few times. DNA of the CDR3: TGTGCCAGCAGTGAAGGACAGTTAAATCAGCCCCAGCATTTT. Protein product: CASSEGQLNQPQHF. The rearrangement joins TRBV2 to TRBJ1-5; a possible D gene is TRBD1 (5 bases). Trimming took 1 base from V and 4 from J, leaving 8 bases between them. Germline CDR1 is SNHLY and CDR2 is FYNNEI. The CDR3 is 14 residues long.

This clone turned up a few times. The chain employs TRBV6-5 and TRBJ2-5; 8 bases line up with TRBD1. This CDR3 region has 14 residues. J was trimmed by 5 bases and V by 5 bases; bases with no gene match: 7. The germline V gene has CDR1 MNHEY and CDR2 SVGAGI. The CDR3 DNA sequence: TGTGCCAGCAGTCCCCAGGGGGCTAGTGAGACCCAGTACTTC. Protein: CASSPQGASETQYF.

V gene TRBV30 combines with J gene TRBJ2-3; TRBD2 matches 10 bases. This CDR3 has 13 residues. Unmatched junction bases numbered 1, after V lost 4 bases and J lost 3 bases. Per germline, CDR1 GTSNPN and CDR2 SVGIG (reference sequence). The CDR3 nucleotides are TGTGCCTGGACTAGCGGGAGAACAGATACGCAGTATTTT. It yields the protein CAWTSGRTDTQYF.

Only a few counts were recorded for this clone. V and J are TRBV6-1 and TRBJ2-3; D might be TRBD1 (6 bases). This CDR3 has 13 amino acids. The germline CDR1 and CDR2 sequences are MNHNS and SASEGT. Deletions cut 7 bases from V and 2 bases from J, with 10 bases between. CDR3 coding DNA: TGTGCCAGCACGGGACAACTCACAGATACGCAGTATTTT. Translation: CASTGQLTDTQYF.

This chain uses TRBV7-9 with TRBJ2-3, with D hard to call. CDR3 length: 12 residues. The germline V and J ends were trimmed by 4 bases and 6 bases, with 8 bases remaining between them. Germline CDR1 SEHNR, CDR2 FQNEAQ (reference sequence). The CDR3 reads CASSSTGDTQYF. The CDR3 DNA reads TGTGCCAGCAGCTCGACTGGGGATACGCAGTATTTT. Full variable domain (rest looked up from reference TRBV7-9 and TRBJ2-3): DTGVSQNPRHKITKRGQNVTFRCDPISEHNRLYWYRQTLGQGPEFLTYFQNEAQLEKSRLLSDRFSAERPKGSFSTLEIQRTEQGDSAMYLCASSSTGDTQYFGPGTRLTVL.

This clone was seen a handful of times. This chain connects TRBV10-1 to TRBJ2-1; D remains unclear. Germline V gene sequence: CDR1 WNHNN, CDR2 SYGVQD (reference sequence). The CDR3 is 17 residues long. The V end was cut by 0 bases, the J end by 0 bases, with 12 bases between. CDR3 amino acids: CASSESIFVSSYNEQFF. The DNA for the CDR3 is TGCGCCAGCAGTGAGTCGATATTTGTTAGCTCCTACAATGAGCAGTTCTTC.

A single count supports this clone. This sequence joins TRBV9 and TRBJ1-5; 7 bases are a match to TRBD1. V gave up 4 bases and J gave up 2 bases; unmatched junction bases: 15. This CDR3 region has 18 residues. CDR1 SGDLS and CDR2 YYNGEE come from the germline V gene. CDR3 coding DNA: TGTGCCAGCAGCATCCGGGACAGTGCATTGGAGGGCAATCAGCCCCAGCATTTT. Amino acids: CASSIRDSALEGNQPQHF.

The V call is TRBV30, the J call TRBJ1-1; D gene ambiguous. CDR1 GTSNPN and CDR2 SVGIG come from the germline V gene (reference sequence). CDR3 length equals 12 residues. The V and J ends lost 4 bases and 1 base respectively, with 7 bases between them. The CDR3 DNA reads as TGTGCCTGGAAGCACTCGAACACTGAAGCTTTCTTT. Amino acid sequence: CAWKHSNTEAFF.

This clone counts as medium-sized. This chain joins TRBV18 and TRBJ1-5, with a tentative D call TRBD1 (6 bases). The CDR3 has 16 amino acids. Deletions cut 2 bases from V and 0 bases from J, with 11 bases between. Germline CDR1 is KGHSH and CDR2 is LQKENI. For the CDR3, the DNA is TGTGCCAGCTCACCAAGACAGGCAGCTAGCAATCAGCCCCAGCATTTT. It specifies CASSPRQAASNQPQHF.

The rearrangement uses TRBV5-1 and TRBJ2-1; TRBD2 matches at 11 bases. CDR1 SGHRS and CDR2 YFSETQ come from the germline V gene. The CDR3 is 16 amino acids. The junction had 2 bases not matched to a gene; V was cut back by 0 bases and J by 3 bases. The CDR3 protein is CASSLAGTSGYNEQFF. The CDR3 nucleotides are TGCGCCAGCAGCTTGGCCGGGACTAGCGGCTACAATGAGCAGTTCTTC.

The CDR3 DNA reads TGTGCCAGCAGGCAAAGCTCCTACAATGAGCAGTTCTTC. Protein sequence: CASRQSSYNEQFF. V is TRBV11-1 and J is TRBJ2-1; D is ambiguous. There are 13 residues in the CDR3. The V gene's germline CDR1 is SGHAT and CDR2 FQDESV (reference sequence). V dropped 6 bases and J dropped 0 bases, with 6 bases sitting between them.

The chain recombines TRBV27 with TRBJ1-1; weak D call: TRBD1 (6 bases). This CDR3 spans 12 amino acids. V was pared by 8 bases and J by 10 bases, with 17 bases between. Germline V gives CDR1 MNHEY, CDR2 SMNVEV (reference sequence). The DNA of the CDR3 is TGTGCCAGCTACCAACAGGGATACGGAGCTTTCTTT. Its protein is CASYQQGYGAFF.

This clone came up once. The chain is built from TRBV10-3 and TRBJ2-6, with D unclear. Germline V gives CDR1 ENHRY, CDR2 SYGVKD. There are 16 residues in the CDR3. Trimming stripped 5 bases from V and 0 bases from J, with 11 bases between. The CDR3: CAISPSGPSGANVLTF. CDR3 DNA: TGTGCCATCAGTCCTTCAGGACCCTCTGGGGCCAACGTCCTGACTTTC.